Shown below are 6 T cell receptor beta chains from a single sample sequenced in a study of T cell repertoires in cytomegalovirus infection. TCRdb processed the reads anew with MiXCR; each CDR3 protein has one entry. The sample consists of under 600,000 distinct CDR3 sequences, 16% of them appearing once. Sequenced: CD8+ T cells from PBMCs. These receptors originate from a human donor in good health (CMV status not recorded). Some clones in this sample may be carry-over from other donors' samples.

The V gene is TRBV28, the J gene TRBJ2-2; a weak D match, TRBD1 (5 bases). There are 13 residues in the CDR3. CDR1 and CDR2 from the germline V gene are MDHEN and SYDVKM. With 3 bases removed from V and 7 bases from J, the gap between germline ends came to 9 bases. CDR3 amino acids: CASSFPRGGELFF. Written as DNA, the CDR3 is TGTGCCAGCAGTTTCCCAAGGGGCGGGGAGCTGTTTTTT.

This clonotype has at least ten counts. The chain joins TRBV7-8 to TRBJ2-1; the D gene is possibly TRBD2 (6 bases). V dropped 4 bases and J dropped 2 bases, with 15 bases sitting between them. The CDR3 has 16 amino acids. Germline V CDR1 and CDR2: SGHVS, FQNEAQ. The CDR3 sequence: CASSWLSGVTYNEQFF. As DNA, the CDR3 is TGTGCCAGCAGCTGGCTTTCGGGAGTAACCTACAATGAGCAGTTCTTC.

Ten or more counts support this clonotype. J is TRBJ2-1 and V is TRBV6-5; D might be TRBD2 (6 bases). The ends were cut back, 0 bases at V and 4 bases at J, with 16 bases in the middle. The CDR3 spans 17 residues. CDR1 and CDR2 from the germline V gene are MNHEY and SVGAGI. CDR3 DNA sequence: TGTGCCAGCAGTTACTCTGGGGGGAGGTGGATTTACAATGAGCAGTTCTTC. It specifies CASSYSGGRWIYNEQFF.

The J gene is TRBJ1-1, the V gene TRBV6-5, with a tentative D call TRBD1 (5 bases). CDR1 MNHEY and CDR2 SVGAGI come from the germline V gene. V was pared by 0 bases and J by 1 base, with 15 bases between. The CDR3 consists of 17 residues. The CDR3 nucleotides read TGTGCCAGCAGTTACTCTATGGTACAGGCCGGGAACACTGAAGCTTTCTTT. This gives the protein CASSYSMVQAGNTEAFF.

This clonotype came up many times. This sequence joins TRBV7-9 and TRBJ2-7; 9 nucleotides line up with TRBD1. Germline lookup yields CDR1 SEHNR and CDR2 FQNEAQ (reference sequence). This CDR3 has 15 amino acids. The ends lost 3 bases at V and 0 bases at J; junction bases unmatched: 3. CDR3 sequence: CASSFGTGSSYEQYF. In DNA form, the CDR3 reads TGTGCCAGCAGCTTCGGGACAGGGAGCTCCTACGAGCAGTACTTC. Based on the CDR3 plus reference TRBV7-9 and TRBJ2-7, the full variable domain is DTGVSQNPRHKITKRGQNVTFRCDPISEHNRLYWYRQTLGQGPEFLTYFQNEAQLEKSRLLSDRFSAERPKGSFSTLEIQRTEQGDSAMYLCASSFGTGSSYEQYFGPGTRLTVT.

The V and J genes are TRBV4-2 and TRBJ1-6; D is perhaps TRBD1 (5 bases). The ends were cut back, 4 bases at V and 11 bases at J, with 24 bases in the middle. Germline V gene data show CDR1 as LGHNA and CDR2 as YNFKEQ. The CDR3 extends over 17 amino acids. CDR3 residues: CASSPSVGPEVRAPLHF. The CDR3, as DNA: TGTGCCAGCAGCCCTAGCGTCGGGCCAGAGGTCAGGGCACCCCTCCACTTT.